These 22 T cell receptor beta chains came from one sample sequenced in a study of regulatory T cells in long-lasting Graves disease. Both iRepertoire HTBI primers and Arm-PCR of CDR3 regions were used to build the TCR beta libraries. TCRdb reanalysed the multiplex PCR reads using MiXCR and keeps one entry per CDR3 protein. Among approximately 350,000 distinct CDR3 sequences listed, around 15% were seen once. The time point here: newly diagnosed GD, antithyroid drugs for less than 3 months. Generation of the TCR library employed RNA extracted from PBMCs. In addition, the sample was reused for a study of T cells in Graves' hyperthyroidism and ophthalmopathy.

The source material was peripheral blood mononuclear cells (PBMCs), sampled at new diagnosis, from a patient treated with antithyroid drugs. The receptors derive from a woman aged 18-35 years with Graves disease.

The chain uses TRBV7-2 and TRBJ1-1; D is unclear. CDR3 length: 11 residues. V lost 8 bases and J lost 3, with 7 bases in between. The germline CDR1 and CDR2 sequences are SGHTA and FQGNSA. The CDR3 here is CASAFDTEAFF. In DNA, the CDR3 is TGTGCCAGCGCCTTTGACACTGAAGCTTTCTTT.

This rearrangement joins TRBV20-1 to TRBJ2-3; D ambiguous. The CDR3 is made up of 20 amino acids. Germline V CDR1 and CDR2: DFQATT, SNEGSKA (reference sequence). Trimming left V 0 bases short and J 3 bases short, with 28 bases between. DNA for the CDR3: TGCAGTGCTAGAGATGCCTCCTCCTCAAGACGTTGGTTGAAGACAGATACGCAGTATTTT. Translating it yields CSARDASSSRRWLKTDTQYF.

V and J are TRBV14 and TRBJ1-2; D possibly corresponds to TRBD1 (5 bases). Between the trimmed V and J ends, which lost 0 bases and 4 bases, there was a span of 12 bases. Germline V gene data show CDR1 as SGHDN and CDR2 as FVKESK. This CDR3 is 15 amino acids long. The CDR3 DNA sequence: TGTGCCAGCAGCCAAGAGTGGCGGGGGAGCTATGGCTACACCTTC. Protein: CASSQEWRGSYGYTF.

This clonotype was found many times. The V gene is TRBV30, the J gene TRBJ2-5; 9 nucleotides align to TRBD1. Trimming removed 4 bases from V and 5 bases from J; junction bases left unmatched: 2. Germline CDR1 and CDR2: GTSNPN and SVGIG (reference sequence). The CDR3 spans 12 residues. CDR3 sequence (DNA): TGTGCCTGGACGGACAGGGGCGAGACCCAGTACTTC. Amino acid sequence: CAWTDRGETQYF.

This clonotype was counted ten times or more. The V gene is TRBV2, the J gene TRBJ2-7; 8 bases align to TRBD2. V was clipped by 4 bases and J by 2 bases; unmatched bases: 7. From germline, CDR1 is SNHLY and CDR2 FYNNEI. The CDR3 runs to 15 residues. This CDR3 reads CASSGSVAGTYEQYF. The CDR3 bases are TGTGCCAGCAGTGGTTCGGTAGCGGGGACCTACGAGCAGTACTTC.

This chain connects TRBV29-1 to TRBJ1-2; possible D gene TRBD1, 5 bases. Trimming removed 4 bases at V and 0 bases at J, with 12 bases between. The CDR3 is 14 amino acids. Germline-derived CDR1 and CDR2 are SQVTM and ANQGSEA. The DNA of the CDR3 is TGCAGCGTTGGGGGGAGTCGGCCTAACTATGGCTACACCTTC. This translates into CSVGGSRPNYGYTF.

The rearrangement uses TRBV5-1 and TRBJ2-1; TRBD2 aligns across 9 bases. The CDR3 consists of 16 residues. Germline V gives CDR1 SGHRS, CDR2 YFSETQ. The V gene end was trimmed by 4 bases and the J gene end by 8 bases; junction bases not matched to a gene: 13. The CDR3, as DNA: TGCGCCAGCAGCAGCCAAGGGACTAGCTTCATCGATGAGCAGTTCTTC. Translated: CASSSQGTSFIDEQFF.

The chain joins TRBV5-1 to TRBJ2-3, with TRBD2 identical over 10 bases. V lost 4 bases, J lost 3 bases, and 8 bases stayed unmatched. In germline, CDR1 is SGHRS, CDR2 YFSETQ. There are 16 residues in the CDR3. The CDR3 protein is CASSSQGTSETDTQYF. CDR3 DNA sequence: TGCGCCAGCAGCAGCCAAGGGACTAGCGAGACAGATACGCAGTATTTT.

This chain links TRBV19 with TRBJ2-1, with 11 nucleotides matching TRBD1. Germline CDR1 LNHDA, CDR2 SQIVND (reference sequence). CDR3 length: 14 amino acids. V was clipped by 5 bases and J by 4 bases; unmatched bases: 1. The CDR3 nucleotides are TGTGCCAGTAGTGGGGACAGGGGGTACAATGAGCAGTTCTTC. Amino acid sequence: CASSGDRGYNEQFF. Looking up the rest from reference TRBV19 and TRBJ2-1 gives the full variable domain: DGGITQSPKYLFRKEGQNVTLSCEQNLNHDAMYWYRQDPGQGLRLIYYSQIVNDFQKGDIAEGYSVSREKKESFPLTVTSAQKNPTAFYLCASSGDRGYNEQFFGPGTRLTVL.

This clonotype was recorded many times. The chain has TRBV20-1 and TRBJ2-7, with 10 bases fitting TRBD2. In germline, CDR1 is DFQATT, CDR2 SNEGSKA (reference sequence). The CDR3 extends over 16 amino acids. Germline trimming cut 4 bases from V and 0 bases from J; bases unmatched to any gene: 9. The DNA for the CDR3 is TGCAGTGCTAAAGAGGAGACTAGCGGGTACTCCTACGAGCAGTACTTC. It is translated as CSAKEETSGYSYEQYF.

The rearrangement uses TRBV12-5 and TRBJ2-5; TRBD2 might be the D (6 bases). The germline V and J ends were trimmed by 8 bases and 4 bases, with 20 bases remaining between them. The CDR3 contains 15 residues. Germline loops: CDR1 LGHNT, CDR2 FRNRAP. In DNA form, the CDR3 reads TGTGCTAGTAGTGCCGAATTAGCGGTGAGAGAGACCCAGTACTTC. This codes for CASSAELAVRETQYF. Combining the CDR3 with reference TRBV12-5 and TRBJ2-5 gives the whole variable domain DARVTQTPRHKVTEMGQEVTMRCQPILGHNTVFWYRQTMMQGLELLAYFRNRAPLDDSGMPKDRFSAEMPDATLATLKIQPSEPRDSAVYFCASSAELAVRETQYFGPGTRLLVL.

This clonotype was recorded at least ten times. This CDR3 reads CASSEVRTSTDTQYF. Here the CDR3 DNA reads TGTGCCAGCAGTGAGGTCAGGACTAGCACAGATACGCAGTATTTT. The chain employs TRBV2 and TRBJ2-3, with D possibly TRBD2 on 5 matching bases. The germline V and J ends were trimmed by 3 bases and 0 bases, with 10 bases remaining between them. This CDR3 is 15 amino acids long. CDR1 is SNHLY, CDR2 FYNNEI, per germline. The complete variable domain, with remaining parts taken from reference TRBV2 and TRBJ2-3, reads EPEVTQTPSHQVTQMGQEVILRCVPISNHLYFYWYRQILGQKVEFLVSFYNNEISEKSEIFDDQFSVERPDGSNFTLKIRSTKLEDSAMYFCASSEVRTSTDTQYFGPGTRLTVL.

This clonotype has more than one count but fewer than ten. The chain has TRBV15 and TRBJ2-3; 11 bases line up with TRBD2. Germline assignment: CDR1 LNHNV and CDR2 YYDKDF (reference sequence). The CDR3 is made up of 14 amino acids. V was pared by 3 bases and J by 12 bases, with 8 bases of the junction left unmatched. CDR3 nucleotides: TGTGCCACCAGCAGGGATACTAGCGGGGGCCCTCAGTATTTT. Translating it yields CATSRDTSGGPQYF.

This clonotype was recorded at least ten times. The DNA for the CDR3 is TGTGCCAGCAGCCCTCGGACAGACCCGCCTGTGAATGAGCAGTTCTTC. This encodes CASSPRTDPPVNEQFF. This chain uses TRBV7-3 with TRBJ2-1, with D possibly TRBD1 on 6 matching bases. The CDR3 spans 16 residues. V lost 5 bases, J lost 7 bases, and 21 bases lay in between. The V gene's germline CDR1 is SGHTA and CDR2 FQGTGA.

This clonotype occurred many times. The CDR3 nucleotides are TGTGCCAGCAGTAAAGACAGGGACACCGGGGAGCTGTTTTTT. Its translation: CASSKDRDTGELFF. The V gene is TRBV12-3 or TRBV12-4, the J gene TRBJ2-2; TRBD1 aligns across 7 bases. Trimming took 5 bases from V and 3 from J; bases not matched to a gene: 3. This CDR3 contains 14 residues.

The chain combines TRBV19 with TRBJ2-1; 14 bases line up with TRBD2. The CDR3 consists of 14 residues. V gave up 8 bases and J gave up 12 bases; unmatched junction bases: 9. Germline CDR1 and CDR2: LNHDA and SQIVND (reference sequence). CDR3 DNA: TGTGCCAGTGGTCGACTAGCGGGAGGGCCAGGGCAGTTCTTC. Amino acid sequence: CASGRLAGGPGQFF.

This chain joins TRBV28 and TRBJ2-3, with 10 bases matching TRBD1. CDR3 length: 15 amino acids. V was pared by 3 bases and J by 4 bases, with 4 bases of the junction left unmatched. Germline V gives CDR1 MDHEN, CDR2 SYDVKM. For the CDR3, the DNA is TGTGCCAGCAGTTTGATGGGACAGGGGTCAGATACGCAGTATTTT. Its protein is CASSLMGQGSDTQYF.

This chain links TRBV5-1 with TRBJ1-1; D is undetermined. This CDR3 contains 15 residues. Trimming removed 0 bases at V and 1 base at J, with 10 bases between. Germline assignment: CDR1 SGHRS and CDR2 YFSETQ. DNA of the CDR3: TGCGCCAGCAGCTTGGATAACCCCCCGAACACTGAAGCTTTCTTT. Protein product: CASSLDNPPNTEAFF.

This clonotype has ten or more counts. The chain links TRBV28 to TRBJ1-1, with D unclear. This CDR3 has 13 residues. Germline CDR1 reads MDHEN; CDR2 reads SYDVKM. V was trimmed by 7 bases and J by 2 bases, leaving 11 bases between them. The CDR3 region is CASNQAVNTEAFF. In DNA, the CDR3 is TGTGCCAGCAATCAGGCCGTAAACACTGAAGCTTTCTTT.

In this sample, this clonotype turned up many times. V usage is TRBV12-3 or TRBV12-4 and J usage is TRBJ1-1, with 7 nucleotides matching TRBD1. This CDR3 is built from 15 residues. Losses at the gene ends were 0 bases for V and 1 base for J; bases not matched to a gene: 2. The chain's CDR3 is CASSLAGTANTEAFF. The CDR3 DNA is TGTGCCAGCAGTTTAGCCGGGACAGCGAACACTGAAGCTTTCTTT.

A few counts support this clonotype. V and J are TRBV2 and TRBJ2-1, with 7 bases fitting TRBD1. Germline V CDR1 and CDR2: SNHLY, FYNNEI. This CDR3 spans 15 amino acids. The V gene end was trimmed by 4 bases and the J gene end by 3 bases; junction bases not matched to a gene: 6. CDR3 coding DNA: TGTGCCAGCAGTGTCGACAGGGTCGGCTACAATGAGCAGTTCTTC. Translation gives CASSVDRVGYNEQFF.

The V and J genes are TRBV20-1 and TRBJ2-1; 9 bases line up with TRBD1. This CDR3 has 16 residues. Unmatched junction bases numbered 15, after V lost 6 bases and J lost 6 bases. From germline, CDR1 is DFQATT and CDR2 SNEGSKA (reference sequence). DNA of the CDR3: TGCAGTGCCAACAAGAATAACAGGGGGCGAGTCAATGAGCAGTTCTTC. Translating it yields CSANKNNRGRVNEQFF.